Presented here are 19 T cell receptor delta chains from one specimen sequenced in a study of gamma delta lymphoproliferative disorders and STAT genes. The receptor sequences were amplified from genomic DNA of peripheral blood mononuclear cells. TCRdb re-called the multiplex PCR reads using CATT. The sample carries 1,500 to 2,000 delta-chain clones, 2.5% to 3% recorded once. Source material: blood. The receptors come from a human donor in good health.

In its sample, this clone ranks as medium-sized. This may arise from a read error, as a much more abundant clone is one base away. The rearrangement links TRDV2 to TRDJ1; 12 bases agree with TRDD3. The CDR3 is made up of 20 amino acids. The germline gives CDR1 GEAIGNYY, CDR2 EKD. The CDR3 loop reads CACGTVRGLGDTRVTDKLIF. In DNA form, the CDR3 reads TGTGCCTGTGGCACCGTTAGGGGACTGGGGGATACAAGGGTCACCGATAAACTCATCTTT.

For this clone: The protein TCRdb gives is from a much larger clone and does not agree with this DNA's translation at residue 10, likely a read error; the protein shown here comes from the DNA. This rearrangement joins TRDV2 to TRDJ1, with 7 bases lining up with TRDD3. Trimming at V came to 0 bases and at J to 0 bases, leaving 12 bases not matched to a gene. The germline V gene has CDR1 GEAIGNYY and CDR2 EKD. CDR3 length equals 18 residues. The CDR3 here is CACDTVRLGGTYTDKLIF. For the CDR3, the DNA is TGTGCCTGTGACACCGTGAGGCTGGGGGGTACGTACACCGATAAACTCATCTTT.

A remark on this clone: Since a far larger clone is one base different, this is likely a read error. This sample includes further DNA sequences coding for the same CDR3. The chain uses TRDV2 and TRDJ1, with TRDD3 matching 8 bases. V lost 1 base, J lost 2 bases, and 26 bases stayed unmatched. Germline-derived CDR1 and CDR2 are GEAIGNYY and EKD. CDR3 size: 22 residues. DNA of the CDR3: TGTGCCTGTGACACGCGGGGGATATTTAGGGTCACTTATCTGAATTATACCGATAAACTCATCTTT. Translated, it gives CACDTRGIFRVTYLNYTDKLIF.

This clone has a handful of counts. The TCRdb protein, from a much larger clone, departs from this DNA's translation at residue 7, likely by read error; the protein shown derives from the DNA. The chain is built from TRDV3 and TRDJ1; D call uncertain. Germline V gives CDR1 TVYSNPD, CDR2 GDNSRS (reference sequence). V was clipped by 4 bases and J by 1 base, with 13 bases between them. The CDR3 has 13 amino acids. The CDR3 region is CASSVLCTDKLIF. The CDR3 bases are TGTGCCTCCTCGGTACTTTGCACCGATAAACTCATCTTT.

This clone was detected only a few times. This sequence is one base from a far larger clone and is likely a read error. Other DNA sequences in the same sample also yield this CDR3. The rearrangement uses TRDV2 and TRDJ3, with 9 bases lining up with TRDD3. Germline CDR1 reads GEAIGNYY; CDR2 reads EKD. The CDR3 is 21 amino acids. The J segment lost 0 bases and the V segment lost 4 bases, leaving 15 bases of the junction unmatched. CDR3 DNA sequence: TGTGCCTGTGATCAAATACTAGGGGATACGCCGAGCTCCTGGGACACCCGACAGATGTTTTTC. It specifies CACDQILGDTPSSWDTRQMFF.

No V segment was called; the J segment is TRDJ1; the table assigns TRDD3, which was not confirmed against the DNA. The CDR3 has 17 amino acids. The CDR3 loop reads CACDTLLGDTSSDKLIF. As DNA, the CDR3 is TGTGCCTGTGACACGTTACTGGGGGATACAAGTTCCGATAAACTCATCTTT.

Without a V gene call, the J gene is given as TRDJ1; TRDD3 is the table's D call and was not checked against the DNA. This CDR3 spans 18 amino acids. CDR3 residues: CACDPVLGETLYTDKLIF. CDR3 DNA: TGTGCCTGTGACCCCGTACTGGGGGAAACTCTTTACACCGATAAACTCATCTTT.

This clone was seen more than once but under ten times. A far bigger clonotype differs at one base, so this is likely a read error. The sample carries other DNA sequences with the same CDR3. This chain connects TRDV2 to TRDJ1, with TRDD3 identical over 8 bases. There are 17 residues in the CDR3. The germline V gene encodes CDR1 GEAIGNYY and CDR2 EKD. The CDR3 sequence: CACDTYWGATNTDKLIF. In nucleotides, the CDR3 is TGTGCCTGCGACACTTACTGGGGGGCCACGAACACCGATAAACTCATCTTT.

This clone was detected only a few times. The protein in TCRdb stems from a much larger clone and differs at residue 15 from this DNA's translation, likely a read error; here the protein is translated from the DNA. The genes are TRDV2 and TRDJ1; maybe TRDD3 (9 bases). The germline V gene has CDR1 GEAIGNYY and CDR2 EKD. This CDR3 is 19 amino acids long. The CDR3: CACDTLPTGDTGYTGKLIF. CDR3 sequence (DNA): TGTGCCTGTGACACCCTTCCTACGGGGGATACTGGGTACACCGGTAAACTCATCTTT.

This clone was seen only a few times. A far larger clone is only one base removed, so a read error is likely. Other nucleotide sequences from this sample produce the same CDR3. The chain employs TRDV2 and TRDJ1; TRDD2 might be the D (5 bases). The CDR3 extends over 17 amino acids. Looked up from germline, CDR1 is GEAIGNYY and CDR2 is EKD. V dropped 0 bases and J dropped 0 bases, with 16 bases sitting between them. CDR3 DNA: TGTGCCTGTGACACCGTAGGGACCCTACCGAACACCGATAAACTCATCTTT. Translated, it gives CACDTVGTLPNTDKLIF.

With regard to this clone: TCRdb shows a much larger clone's protein in place of this DNA's translation, and the two differ at residue 6, likely through a read error; the protein shown is translated from the DNA. The chain has TRDV2 and TRDJ1, with 9 bases fitting TRDD3. Germline CDR1 and CDR2: GEAIGNYY and EKD. The CDR3 sequence is 17 residues long. The junction had 12 bases not matched to a gene; V was cut back by 5 bases and J by 0 bases. CDR3 loop: CACVPPGDTGDTDKLIF. DNA for the CDR3: TGTGCCTGTGTTCCACCGGGGGATACAGGGGACACCGATAAACTCATCTTT.

This clone was seen more than once but under ten times. The rearrangement uses TRDV1 and TRDJ1; 12 bases are shared with TRDD3. V gave up 0 bases and J gave up 1 base; unmatched junction bases: 9. The germline gives CDR1 TSWWSYY, CDR2 QGS. This CDR3 comprises 19 residues. CDR3 protein: CALGELLPLGDTATDKLIF. The CDR3 DNA sequence: TGTGCTCTTGGGGAACTCCTACCCCTGGGGGATACGGCCACCGATAAACTCATCTTT.

J is TRDJ1 and V is TRDV3; TRDD3 aligns across 10 bases. Trimming cost V 2 bases and J 3 bases; bases outside gene matches: 12. Germline assignment: CDR1 TVYSNPD and CDR2 GDNSRS (reference sequence). The CDR3 loop spans 16 amino acids. The CDR3 sequence is CAFFPYWGMRSDKLIF. Written as DNA, the CDR3 is TGTGCCTTTTTCCCGTACTGGGGGATGAGGTCCGATAAACTCATCTTT.

This clone was seen a few times. One base separates it from a far larger clone, so it is likely a read error. Other DNA sequences within the sample encode an identical CDR3. The V gene is TRDV1, the J gene TRDJ1; TRDD3 aligns across 8 bases. Trimming cost V 2 bases and J 10 bases; bases outside gene matches: 15. This CDR3 contains 16 residues. The germline gives CDR1 TSWWSYY, CDR2 QGS. CDR3 sequence: CALGEERSLGDTSLIF. The CDR3 nucleotides read TGTGCTCTTGGGGAAGAGCGGTCTCTAGGGGATACATCACTCATCTTT.

In its sample, this clone was seen a few times. The V call is TRDV2, the J call TRDJ1; D might be TRDD1 (5 bases). From germline, CDR1 is GEAIGNYY and CDR2 EKD. V lost 3 bases, J lost 4 bases, and 17 bases lay in between. CDR3 length: 15 amino acids. CDR3 in DNA: TGTGCCTGTGACCCCGTACAAATACTTGTCGATAAACTCATCTTT. Its translation is CACDPVQILVDKLIF.

This clone was seen a few times. TCRdb has a much larger clone's protein, which differs at residue 3 from the translation of this DNA, likely because of a read error; what is shown is the protein translated from the DNA. This chain links TRAV29/DV5 with TRDJ1; TRDD3 matches 8 bases. Germline values: CDR1 NSMFDY, CDR2 ISSIKDK. This CDR3 spans 17 amino acids. Here the CDR3 reads CATRLSPWGTLTDKLIF. The CDR3 DNA follows: TGTGCAACAAGGCTCTCCCCCTGGGGGACACTCACCGATAAACTCATCTTT.

This clone turned up a few times. The TCRdb record carries a much larger clone's protein, which differs from this DNA's translation at residue 8; a read error is the likely cause, and the protein listed here is the DNA translation. V and J are TRDV3 and TRDJ1; 10 nucleotides line up with TRDD3. CDR1 and CDR2 from the germline V gene are TVYSNPD and GDNSRS (reference sequence). V lost 3 bases and J lost 0; bases outside the gene matches: 19. The CDR3 is 19 amino acids. The CDR3, as DNA: TGTGCCTTCCGTATTCCTTCGCGGGGGATACGCTTCGACACCGATAAACTCATCTTT. Translation gives CAFRIPSRGIRFDTDKLIF.

By sample fraction, this clone is hyperexpanded. This sample also contains other DNA sequences that code for the same CDR3. J is TRDJ1 and V is TRDV2; 7 nucleotides agree with TRDD3. The junction had 8 bases not matched to a gene; V was cut back by 0 bases and J by 5 bases. This CDR3 region has 15 residues. The germline V gene encodes CDR1 GEAIGNYY and CDR2 EKD. The CDR3 bases are TGTGCCTGTGACACCGTACTGGGATACCCTGATAAACTCATCTTT. Its protein product is CACDTVLGYPDKLIF.

The sample holds one count of this clone. The chain uses TRDV2 and TRDJ1; the match to TRDD3 covers 11 bases. Matching the DNA to germline supplied the J gene, which TCRdb does not give. The germline V gene has CDR1 GEAIGNYY and CDR2 EKD. J was trimmed by 2 bases and V by 0 bases; bases with no gene match: 10. The CDR3 is 18 amino acids. This CDR3 reads CACDTVMGDTRRTDKLIF. CDR3 DNA sequence: TGTGCCTGTGACACCGTGATGGGGGATACGCGTAGAACCGATAAACTCATCTTT.